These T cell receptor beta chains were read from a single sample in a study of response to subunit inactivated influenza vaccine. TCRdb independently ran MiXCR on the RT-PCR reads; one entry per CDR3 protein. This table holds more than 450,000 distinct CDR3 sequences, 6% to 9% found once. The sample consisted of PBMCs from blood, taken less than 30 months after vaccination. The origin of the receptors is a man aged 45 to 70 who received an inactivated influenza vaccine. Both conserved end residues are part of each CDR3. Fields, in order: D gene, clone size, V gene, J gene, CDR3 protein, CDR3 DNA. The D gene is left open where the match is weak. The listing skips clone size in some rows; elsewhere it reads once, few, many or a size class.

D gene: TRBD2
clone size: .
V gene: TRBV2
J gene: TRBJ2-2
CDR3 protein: CASRTGTRAGELFF
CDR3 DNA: TGTGCCAGCCGCACCGGGACTAGGGCCGGGGAGCTGTTTTTT

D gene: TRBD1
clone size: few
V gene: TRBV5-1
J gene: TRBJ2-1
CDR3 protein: CASSGRDRGQDEQFF
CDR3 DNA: TGCGCCAGCAGCGGCCGGGACAGGGGGCAAGATGAGCAGTTCTTC

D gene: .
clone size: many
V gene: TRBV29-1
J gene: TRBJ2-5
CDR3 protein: CSVERRAQETQYF
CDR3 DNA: TGCAGCGTTGAGCGGCGGGCCCAAGAGACCCAGTACTTC

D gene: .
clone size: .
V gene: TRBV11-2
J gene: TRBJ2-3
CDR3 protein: CASSLLQSSGGTDTQYF
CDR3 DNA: TGTGCCAGCAGCTTACTGCAGAGCTCTGGAGGCACAGATACGCAGTATTTT

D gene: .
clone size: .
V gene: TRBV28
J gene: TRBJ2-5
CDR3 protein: CASSFLWRAQQETQYF
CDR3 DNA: TGTGCCAGCAGTTTTCTGTGGCGGGCGCAGCAAGAGACCCAGTACTTC

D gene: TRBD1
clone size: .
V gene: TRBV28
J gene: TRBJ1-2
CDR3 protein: CASSIYRGANYGYTF
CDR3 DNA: TGTGCCAGCAGTATTTACAGGGGTGCTAACTATGGCTACACCTTC

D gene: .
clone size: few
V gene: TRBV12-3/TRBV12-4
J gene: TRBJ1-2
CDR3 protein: CASSEGANYGYTF
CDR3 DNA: TGTGCCAGCAGCGAGGGAGCTAACTATGGCTACACCTTC

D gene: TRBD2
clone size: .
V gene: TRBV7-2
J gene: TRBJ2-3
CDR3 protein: CASARASGTLTDTQYF
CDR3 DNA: TGTGCCAGCGCCCGGGCTAGCGGGACCCTTACAGATACGCAGTATTTT

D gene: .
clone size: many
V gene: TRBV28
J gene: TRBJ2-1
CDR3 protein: CASKRTGPSYNEQFF
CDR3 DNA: TGTGCCAGCAAAAGAACGGGTCCTTCCTACAATGAGCAGTTCTTC

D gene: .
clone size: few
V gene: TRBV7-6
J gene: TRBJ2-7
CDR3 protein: CASSKHTGLGVYEQYF
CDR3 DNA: TGTGCCAGCAGCAAGCACACAGGGCTAGGGGTTTACGAGCAGTACTTC

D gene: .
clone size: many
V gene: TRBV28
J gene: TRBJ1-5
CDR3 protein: CASIPDFNQPQHF
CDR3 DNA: TGTGCCAGCATCCCGGACTTTAATCAGCCCCAGCATTTT

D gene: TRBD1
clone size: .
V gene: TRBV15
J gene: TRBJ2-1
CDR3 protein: CATSVGTDYNEQFF
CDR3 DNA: TGTGCCACCAGTGTTGGGACAGACTACAATGAGCAGTTCTTC

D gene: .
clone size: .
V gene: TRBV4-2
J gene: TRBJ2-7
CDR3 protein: CASSQEAQTYEQYF
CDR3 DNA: TGTGCCAGCAGCCAAGAGGCGCAAACCTACGAGCAGTACTTC

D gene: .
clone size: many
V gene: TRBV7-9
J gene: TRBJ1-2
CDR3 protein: CASSGAPGTTF
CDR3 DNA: TGTGCCAGCAGCGGAGCGCCCGGGACCACCTTC

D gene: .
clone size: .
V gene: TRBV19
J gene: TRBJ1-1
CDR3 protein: CASSVPWDGKNTEAFF
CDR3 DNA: TGTGCCAGTAGTGTACCCTGGGACGGCAAGAACACTGAAGCTTTCTTT

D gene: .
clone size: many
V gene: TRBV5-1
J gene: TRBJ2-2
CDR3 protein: CASSLDARGGTGELFF
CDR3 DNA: TGCGCCAGCAGCTTGGATGCCAGGGGAGGCACCGGGGAGCTGTTTTTT

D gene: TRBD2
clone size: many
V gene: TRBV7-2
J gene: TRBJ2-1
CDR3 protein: CASSLNGLDYNEQFF
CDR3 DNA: TGTGCCAGCAGCTTAAATGGACTAGATTACAATGAGCAGTTCTTC

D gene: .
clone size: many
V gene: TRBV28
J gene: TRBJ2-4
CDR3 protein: CASSLAGGMDIQYF
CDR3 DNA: TGTGCCAGCAGTTTAGCCGGAGGAATGGACATTCAGTACTTC

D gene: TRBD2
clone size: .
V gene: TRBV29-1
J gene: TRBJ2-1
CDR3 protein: CSVGQRGPYNEQFF
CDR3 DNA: TGCAGCGTTGGACAGCGGGGCCCCTACAATGAGCAGTTCTTC

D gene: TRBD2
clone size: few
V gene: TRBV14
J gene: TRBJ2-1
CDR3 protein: CASTEQGTSLDEQFF
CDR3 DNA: TGTGCCAGCACCGAACAGGGGACTAGCCTGGATGAGCAGTTCTTC

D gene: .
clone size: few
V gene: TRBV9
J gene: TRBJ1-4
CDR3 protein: CASSVGVTTNEKLFF
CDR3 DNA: TGTGCCAGCAGCGTAGGGGTAACAACTAATGAAAAACTGTTTTTT

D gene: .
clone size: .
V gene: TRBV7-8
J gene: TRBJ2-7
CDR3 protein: CASSFSASVAYEQYF
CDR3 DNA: TGTGCCAGCAGCTTTAGTGCTTCGGTTGCGTACGAGCAGTACTTC

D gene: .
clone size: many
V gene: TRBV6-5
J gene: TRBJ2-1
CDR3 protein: CASSYAGEQFF
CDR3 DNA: TGTGCCAGCAGTTACGCGGGTGAGCAGTTCTTC

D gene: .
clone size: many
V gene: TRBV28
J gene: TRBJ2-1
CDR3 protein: CASSRDRYNEQFF
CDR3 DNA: TGTGCCAGCAGCCGAGACAGGTACAATGAGCAGTTCTTC

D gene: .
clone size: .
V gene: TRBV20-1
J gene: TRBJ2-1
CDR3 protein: CSASRGFDEQFF
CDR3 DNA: TGCAGTGCTAGCCGGGGCTTTGATGAGCAGTTCTTC

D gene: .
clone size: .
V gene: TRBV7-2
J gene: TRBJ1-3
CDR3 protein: CASSLGGGRAAVIYF
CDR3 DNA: TGTGCCAGCAGCTTAGGTGGGGGCCGCGCCGCGGTTATATATTTT

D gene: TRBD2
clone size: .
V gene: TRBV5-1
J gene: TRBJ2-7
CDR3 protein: CASSLNGGGLYEQYF
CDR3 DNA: TGCGCCAGCAGCTTGAATGGCGGGGGATTGTACGAGCAGTACTTC

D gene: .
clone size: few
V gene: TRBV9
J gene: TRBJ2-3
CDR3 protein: CASSVMGTDTQYF
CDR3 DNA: TGTGCCAGCAGCGTTATGGGGACAGATACGCAGTATTTT

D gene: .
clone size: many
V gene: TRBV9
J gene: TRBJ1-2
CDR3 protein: CASSSGIQYGYTF
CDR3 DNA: TGTGCCAGCAGCTCCGGGATCCAATATGGCTACACCTTC

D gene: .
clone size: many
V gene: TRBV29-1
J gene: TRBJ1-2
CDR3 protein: CSVVYPSYGYTF
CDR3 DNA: TGCAGCGTTGTCTACCCGTCCTATGGCTACACCTTC

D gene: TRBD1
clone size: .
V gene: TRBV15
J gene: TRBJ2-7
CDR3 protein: CATSRTTGTEYEQYF
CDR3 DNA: TGTGCCACCAGCAGAACCACGGGGACAGAATACGAGCAGTACTTC

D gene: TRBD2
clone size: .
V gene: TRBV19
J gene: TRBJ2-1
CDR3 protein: CASTSGLAGYNEQFF
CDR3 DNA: TGTGCCAGTACCTCGGGACTAGCGGGGTACAATGAGCAGTTCTTC

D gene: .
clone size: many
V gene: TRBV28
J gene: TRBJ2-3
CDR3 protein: CASSPPGHSTDTQYF
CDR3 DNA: TGTGCCAGCAGTCCCCCGGGACATAGCACAGATACGCAGTATTTT

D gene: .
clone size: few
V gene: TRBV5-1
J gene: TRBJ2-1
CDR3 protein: CASANEQFF
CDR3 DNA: TGCGCCAGCGCGAATGAGCAGTTCTTC

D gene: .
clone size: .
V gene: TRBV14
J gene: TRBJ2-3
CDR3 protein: CASSQSLTGTDTQYF
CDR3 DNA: TGTGCCAGCAGCCAAAGTTTAACAGGGACAGATACGCAGTATTTT

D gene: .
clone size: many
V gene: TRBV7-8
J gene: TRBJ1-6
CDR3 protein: CASSLAHKGGTVNSPLHF
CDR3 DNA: TGTGCCAGCAGCTTAGCGCATAAGGGAGGGACGGTTAATTCACCCCTCCACTTT

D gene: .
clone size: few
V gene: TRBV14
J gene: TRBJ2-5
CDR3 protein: CASSQKRGSGQETQYF
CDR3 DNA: TGTGCCAGCAGCCAAAAACGGGGGAGCGGACAAGAGACCCAGTACTTC

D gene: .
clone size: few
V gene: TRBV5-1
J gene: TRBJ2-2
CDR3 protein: CASSQQDSNTGELFF
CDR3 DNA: TGCGCCAGCAGCCAACAGGACTCGAACACCGGGGAGCTGTTTTTT

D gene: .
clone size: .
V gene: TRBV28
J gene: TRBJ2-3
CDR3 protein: CASSEGAADTQYF
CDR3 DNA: TGTGCCAGCAGCGAAGGCGCAGCAGATACGCAGTATTTT

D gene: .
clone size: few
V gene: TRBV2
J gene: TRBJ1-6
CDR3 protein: CASSDAPKSPLHF
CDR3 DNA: TGTGCCAGCAGTGATGCCCCGAAATCACCCCTCCACTTT

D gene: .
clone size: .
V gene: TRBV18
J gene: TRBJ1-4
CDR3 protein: CASSPVPGGEKLFF
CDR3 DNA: TGTGCCAGCTCACCGGTTCCGGGGGGTGAAAAACTGTTTTTT